These T cell receptor beta chains were read from a single sample in a study of blood T cell repertoires in COVID-19. Method: immunoSEQ multiplex PCR; TCRdb's copy keeps in-frame clones and lacks some. Of about 500,000 clones in the sample, roughly 87% were seen once. The specimen was peripheral blood. The receptors originated from a man younger than 35 with COVID-19, enrolled during active disease. Both conserved end residues are part of each CDR3. The order of the fields is J gene, V gene, clone size, D gene, CDR3 DNA, CDR3 protein. The D gene is left open where the match is weak. Clone size is given for some rows only: seen once, a few or many times, or a class if the clone is expanded.

TRBJ2-7 | TRBV6-6 | - | - | TGTGCCAGCAGTTACAGCCTGGGGGCGCAGCAGTACTTC | CASSYSLGAQQYF
TRBJ2-3 | TRBV2 | - | TRBD2 | TGTGCCAGCAGTGAAGGGTTAGCGGGGCGGGCAGATACGCAGTATTTT | CASSEGLAGRADTQYF
TRBJ2-1 | TRBV5-1 | - | - | TGCGCCAGCAGCTTGGCCCTCTCGGGGACTGGCAATGAGCAGTTCTTC | CASSLALSGTGNEQFF
TRBJ1-5 | TRBV5-6 | - | TRBD1 | TGTGCCAGCAGCCGACAGGGTGGTAGCAATCAGCCCCAGCATTTT | CASSRQGGSNQPQHF
TRBJ2-1 | TRBV5-4 | - | TRBD1 | TGTGCCAGCAGCTCGTGGACAGGGGAGGCTTACAATGAGCAGTTCTTC | CASSSWTGEAYNEQFF
TRBJ1-1 | TRBV18 | - | TRBD1 | TGTGCCAGCTCACCGGGGACAGGAGACACTGAAGCTTTCTTT | CASSPGTGDTEAFF
TRBJ2-4 | TRBV11-2 | - | TRBD1 | TGTGCCAGCAGCTCCGGACTTCCAGGGGGAAACATTCAGTACTTC | CASSSGLPGGNIQYF
TRBJ2-5 | TRBV19 | once | - | TGTGCCAGTAGCCCCCTTGAGGGAGAGACCCAGTACTTC | CASSPLEGETQYF
TRBJ1-1 | TRBV5-1 | - | - | TGCGCCAGCAGCTTTTCTGCAGGATGGAACACTGAAGCTTTCTTT | CASSFSAGWNTEAFF
TRBJ2-1 | TRBV13 | - | - | TGTGCCAGCAGCGGACAACAGGGAAATGAGCAGTTCTTC | CASSGQQGNEQFF
TRBJ2-7 | TRBV5-1 | - | - | TGCGCCAGCAGCGCCAGCTCCTACGAGCAGTACTTC | CASSASSYEQYF
TRBJ2-5 | TRBV19 | - | - | TGTGCCAGTAGAAGGGACTGGGGGCAAGAGACCCAGTACTTC | CASRRDWGQETQYF
TRBJ2-1 | TRBV29-1 | - | TRBD2 | TGCAGCGGGACTAGCGGGAATGAGCAGTTCTTC | CSGTSGNEQFF
TRBJ2-5 | TRBV11-1 | - | - | TGTGCCAGCAGCCCGGGACTCCCGACCGAGACCCAGTACTTC | CASSPGLPTETQYF
TRBJ2-5 | TRBV5-6 | - | TRBD2 | TGTGCCAGCAGCTTGCGGTCGGCGGGAGCCGAGACCCAGTACTTC | CASSLRSAGAETQYF
TRBJ2-1 | TRBV7-9 | - | TRBD2 | TGTGCCAGCAGCCCCGATCTAGTAGCGGGATTGGGTGAGCAGTTCTTC | CASSPDLVAGLGEQFF
TRBJ2-1 | TRBV5-1 | - | TRBD2 | TGCGCCAGCACCCTGGGTGCTAGCGGGAGTCGGCCCAATGAGCAGTTCTTC | CASTLGASGSRPNEQFF
TRBJ2-7 | TRBV27 | - | - | TGTGCCAGCAGGGGATCAGCGGTCTCTCGTTCCTACGAGCAGTACTTC | CASRGSAVSRSYEQYF
TRBJ1-1 | TRBV29-1 | few | - | TGCAGCTATTCCCGGGGTGAAGCTTTCTTT | CSYSRGEAFF
TRBJ2-1 | TRBV20-1 | - | - | TGCAGTGCTAGTCCAATCAACGGGAGAGGGTACAATGAGCAGTTCTTC | CSASPINGRGYNEQFF
TRBJ1-6 | TRBV7-2 | - | - | TGTGCCAACCCAGGGTCGGAATCACCCCTCCACTTT | CANPGSESPLHF
TRBJ1-2 | TRBV6-5 | - | TRBD1 | TGTGCCAGCAGTTTGACGGGACAGGGGCATGGCTACACCTTC | CASSLTGQGHGYTF
TRBJ1-2 | TRBV13 | - | - | TGTGCCAGCAGCTCCGCCCGTGGAGAGGAGAGGTATGGCTACACCTTC | CASSSARGEERYGYTF
TRBJ1-2 | TRBV6-5 | once | TRBD1 | TGTGCCAGCATATACGTCCAGGGGGCTTATGGCTACACCTTC | CASIYVQGAYGYTF
TRBJ2-3 | TRBV2 | - | TRBD1 | TGTGCCAGCGGTCAAGGGGACAGCCGCACAGATACGCAGTATTTT | CASGQGDSRTDTQYF